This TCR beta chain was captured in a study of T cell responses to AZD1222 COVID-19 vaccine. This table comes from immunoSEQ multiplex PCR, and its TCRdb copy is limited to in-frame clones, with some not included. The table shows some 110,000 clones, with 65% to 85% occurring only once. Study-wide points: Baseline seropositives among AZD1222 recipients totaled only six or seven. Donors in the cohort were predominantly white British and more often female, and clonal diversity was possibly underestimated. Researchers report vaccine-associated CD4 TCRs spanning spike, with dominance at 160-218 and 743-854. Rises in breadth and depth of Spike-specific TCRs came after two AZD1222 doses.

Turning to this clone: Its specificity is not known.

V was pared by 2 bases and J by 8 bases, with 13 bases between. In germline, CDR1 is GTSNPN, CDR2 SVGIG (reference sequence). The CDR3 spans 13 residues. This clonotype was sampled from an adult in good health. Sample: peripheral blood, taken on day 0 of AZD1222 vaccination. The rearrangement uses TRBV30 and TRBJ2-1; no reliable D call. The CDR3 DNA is TGTGCCTGGAGTTGGAGACGGTCCCATGAGCAGTTCTTC. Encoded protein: CAWSWRRSHEQFF.